A single sample gave rise to the 22 T cell receptor beta chains below, sequenced in a study of T cells expressing NK-cell markers. After re-calling the 5' RACE reads, TCRdb lists one entry per CDR3 protein, DNA absent. The table for this sample gives some 300,000 distinct CDR3 sequences. Sequencing was carried out using blood T cells: a sorted CD56 or NKG2C T cell subset, CD4+ or CD8+ T cells, or bulk PBMC T cells (not recorded which). The origin of the receptors is a man aged 18-30 years in good health.

This rearrangement joins TRBV5-1 to TRBJ1-2; the TRBD1 assignment by TCRdb is unverifiable without DNA. Germline lookup yields CDR1 SGHRS and CDR2 YFSETQ. The CDR3 has 15 amino acids. Here the CDR3 reads CASSLAGQGAHGYTF.

The chain has TRBV29-1 and TRBJ2-2; TCRdb lists TRBD1, though no DNA is available to test this call. In germline, CDR1 is SQVTM, CDR2 ANQGSEA. The CDR3 is made up of 14 amino acids. The CDR3 protein is CSVDGTGITGELFF.

The gene calls are TRBV18 and TRBJ1-1. Germline CDR1 reads KGHSH; CDR2 reads LQKENI. The CDR3 totals 15 residues. CDR3 in amino acids: CASSPQRPRNTEAFF.

The V call is TRBV12-3 or TRBV12-4, the J call TRBJ1-5; there is no DNA to check the TCRdb D call of TRBD1. There are 15 residues in the CDR3. The CDR3 loop is CASTNGQGGNQPQHF.

The chain links TRBV3-1 to TRBJ2-4; TCRdb gives TRBD1 as the D gene, but with no DNA this cannot be confirmed. This CDR3 has 16 residues. The germline CDR1 and CDR2 sequences are LGHDT and YNNKEL (reference sequence). CDR3: CASSQARTGAPNIQYF.

This chain's CDR3 is CAISGIQNTGELFF. This chain connects TRBV10-3 to TRBJ2-2. The CDR3 covers 14 residues. Germline V lookup: CDR1 ENHRY, CDR2 SYGVKD.

V and J are TRBV6-5 and TRBJ1-5. Germline loops: CDR1 MNHEY, CDR2 SVGAGI. This CDR3 spans 13 amino acids. The CDR3: CASSLAGLGPQHF.

The V call is TRBV6-1, the J call TRBJ2-7; TCRdb's D call of TRBD1 is untestable without DNA. Germline CDR1 MNHNS, CDR2 SASEGT. This CDR3 is 15 amino acids long. This chain's CDR3 is CASSPVRGDSYEQYF.

This chain links TRBV6-5 with TRBJ1-4. CDR1 and CDR2 (germline): MNHEY, SVGAGI. The CDR3 runs to 16 residues. The CDR3: CASSYIGPDTNEKLFF.

The chain is built from TRBV6-5 and TRBJ1-3. The CDR3 spans 18 residues. The germline V gene encodes CDR1 MNHEY and CDR2 SVGAGI. The chain's CDR3 is CASSYTGARGNSGNTIYF.

V is TRBV9 and J is TRBJ1-1. Germline CDR1 SGDLS, CDR2 YYNGEE. This CDR3 has 13 residues. The CDR3 reads CASSVSGNTEAFF.

The gene calls are TRBV12-3 or TRBV12-4 and TRBJ2-1; the D call of TRBD2 rests on TCRdb alone, since no DNA is present to check it. CDR3 length: 15 amino acids. CDR3 in amino acids: CASSQASSGSSEQFF.

The gene calls are TRBV7-6 and TRBJ1-1; as DNA is missing, the TRBD1 call by TCRdb cannot be tested. CDR1 and CDR2 from the germline V gene are SGHVS and FNYEAQ. The length of the CDR3 is 15 residues. This CDR3 is CASSFKGQGVAEAFF.

V gene TRBV11-2 combines with J gene TRBJ2-7. The V gene's germline CDR1 is SGHAT and CDR2 FQNNGV. The length of the CDR3 is 13 residues. Here the CDR3 reads CASTIAESYEQYF.

The rearrangement links TRBV12-3 or TRBV12-4 to TRBJ2-5; the D call from TCRdb, TRBD2, cannot be confirmed without DNA. The CDR3 spans 16 residues. The CDR3 is CASSSSLVAGEETQYF.

This chain links TRBV5-1 with TRBJ2-6; checking the TCRdb D call of TRBD1 is not possible without DNA. This CDR3 spans 17 amino acids. CDR1 and CDR2 from the germline V gene are SGHRS and YFSETQ. CDR3 in amino acids: CASSTGQGVNGANVLTF.

This chain's CDR3 is CATNSASYNEQFF. V and J are TRBV6-2 or TRBV6-3 and TRBJ2-1; TCRdb indicates TRBD2, and absent DNA this call remains unverified. CDR1 and CDR2 from the germline V gene are MNHEY and SVGEGT. The CDR3 is 13 residues long.

The chain carries TRBV29-1 and TRBJ2-2; TCRdb's D gene call, TRBD1, goes unchecked for lack of DNA. This CDR3 region has 15 residues. The germline CDR1 and CDR2 sequences are SQVTM and ANQGSEA. CDR3 sequence reads: CSVATGGLNTGELFF.

This chain connects TRBV6-5 to TRBJ2-2. Germline assignment: CDR1 MNHEY and CDR2 SVGAGI. This CDR3 is 16 amino acids long. Here the CDR3 reads CASSFNLMDGTGELFF.

The V call is TRBV7-9, the J call TRBJ2-1; checking the TCRdb D call of TRBD1 is not possible without DNA. CDR3 length equals 15 residues. Germline CDR1 SEHNR, CDR2 FQNEAQ (reference sequence). CDR3 region: CASSHWTGGRNEQFF. The full variable domain, in which reference TRBV7-9 and TRBJ2-1 provide the parts outside the CDR3, is DTGVSQNPRHKITKRGQNVTFRCDPISEHNRLYWYRQTLGQGPEFLTYFQNEAQLEKSRLLSDRFSAERPKGSFSTLEIQRTEQGDSAMYLCASSHWTGGRNEQFFGPGTRLTVL.

J is TRBJ2-3 and V is TRBV24-1; TCRdb's D call, TRBD2, is unchecked because there is no DNA. This CDR3 has 18 residues. CDR1 KGHDR and CDR2 SFDVKD come from the germline V gene. The CDR3 here is CATSDQTGTRIRTDTQYF.

The chain uses TRBV29-1 and TRBJ2-7; the D call of TRBD1 rests on TCRdb alone, since no DNA is present to check it. The CDR3 is made up of 13 amino acids. In germline, CDR1 is SQVTM, CDR2 ANQGSEA. CDR3 residues: CSVLQGRSYEQYF.